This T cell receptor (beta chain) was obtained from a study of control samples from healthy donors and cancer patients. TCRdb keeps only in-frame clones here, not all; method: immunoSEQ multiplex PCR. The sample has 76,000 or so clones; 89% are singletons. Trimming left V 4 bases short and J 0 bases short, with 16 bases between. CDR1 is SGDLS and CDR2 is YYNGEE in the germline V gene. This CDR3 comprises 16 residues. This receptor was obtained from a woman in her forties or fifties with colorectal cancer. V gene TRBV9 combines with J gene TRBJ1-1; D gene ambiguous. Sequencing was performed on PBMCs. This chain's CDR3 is CASSPPSRSMNTEAFF. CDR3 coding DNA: TGTGCCAGCAGCCCACCCTCTCGGTCCATGAACACTGAAGCTTTCTTT. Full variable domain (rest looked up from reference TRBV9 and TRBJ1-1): DSGVTQTPKHLITATGQRVTLRCSPRSGDLSVYWYQQSLDQGLQFLIQYYNGEERAKGNILERFSAQQFPDLHSELNLSSLELGDSALYFCASSPPSRSMNTEAFFGQGTRLTVV.